This TCR beta chain was sequenced during a study of T cells in Graves' hyperthyroidism and ophthalmopathy. About the research overall: Peripheral blood was secured at the point of initial diagnosis, before any treatment.

RNA transcripts yielded amplified TCR beta CDR3 regions. The HTBI set primed first-round TCR CDR3 RT-PCR. TCRdb fed the multiplex PCR reads into MiXCR, producing one record per CDR3 protein. The repertoire holds around 690,000 distinct CDR3 sequences, 17% seen once, with about 14% in the top ten. Note on this clonotype: Its target is unknown.

This sample holds PBMCs from roughly 10 ml fresh peripheral blood. General study points: A model of 13 V-J features distinguished ophthalmopathy from stable hyperthyroidism. Most thyroid clonotypes that were expanded above 0.001 also turned up in blood.

CDR1 is WSHSY, CDR2 SAAADI, per germline. With V trimmed by 9 bases and J by 1 base, 6 bases remained unmatched. The CDR3 extends over 15 amino acids. The chain couples TRBV10-2 to TRBJ2-1; 10 nucleotides line up with TRBD2. Sequenced: blood. This receptor was taken from a man between 45 and 60 years old with Graves' hyperthyroidism. The CDR3 reads CASGLAGVSYNEQFF. The CDR3 bases are TGCGCCAGTGGTCTAGCGGGAGTGTCCTACAATGAGCAGTTCTTC.